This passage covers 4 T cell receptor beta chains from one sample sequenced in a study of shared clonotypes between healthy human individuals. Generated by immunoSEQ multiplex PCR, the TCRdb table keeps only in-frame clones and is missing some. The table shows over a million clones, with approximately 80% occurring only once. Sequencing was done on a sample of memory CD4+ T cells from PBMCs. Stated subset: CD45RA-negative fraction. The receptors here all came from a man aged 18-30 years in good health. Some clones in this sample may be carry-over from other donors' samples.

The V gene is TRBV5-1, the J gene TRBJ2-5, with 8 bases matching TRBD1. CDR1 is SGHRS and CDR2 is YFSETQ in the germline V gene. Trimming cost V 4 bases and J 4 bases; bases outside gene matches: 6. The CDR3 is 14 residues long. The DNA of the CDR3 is TGCGCCAGCAGCGGAGGGACAGGTCCAGAGACCCAGTACTTC. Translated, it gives CASSGGTGPETQYF.

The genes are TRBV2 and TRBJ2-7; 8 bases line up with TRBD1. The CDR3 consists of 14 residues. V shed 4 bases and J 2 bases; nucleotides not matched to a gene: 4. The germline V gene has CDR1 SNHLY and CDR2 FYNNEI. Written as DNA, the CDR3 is TGTGCCAGCAGTGGACAGGGGATCACCTACGAGCAGTACTTC. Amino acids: CASSGQGITYEQYF.

CDR3 residues: CASRREGNTGELFF. DNA of the CDR3: TGTGCCAGCAGGAGGGAGGGGAACACCGGGGAGCTGTTTTTT. The chain couples TRBV6-4 to TRBJ2-2; 7 nucleotides align to TRBD2. Germline V gives CDR1 MRHNA, CDR2 SNTAGT. The CDR3 runs to 14 residues. With V trimmed by 6 bases and J by 1 base, 2 bases remained unmatched.

The CDR3 is CASSLVGQANPYEQYF. The CDR3 nucleotides are TGTGCCAGCAGCTTAGTGGGACAGGCTAACCCTTACGAGCAGTACTTC. The chain couples TRBV7-9 to TRBJ2-7; 8 bases line up with TRBD1. The J segment lost 4 bases and the V segment lost 1 base, leaving 9 bases of the junction unmatched. The CDR3 extends over 16 amino acids. Germline CDR1 SEHNR, CDR2 FQNEAQ (reference sequence).